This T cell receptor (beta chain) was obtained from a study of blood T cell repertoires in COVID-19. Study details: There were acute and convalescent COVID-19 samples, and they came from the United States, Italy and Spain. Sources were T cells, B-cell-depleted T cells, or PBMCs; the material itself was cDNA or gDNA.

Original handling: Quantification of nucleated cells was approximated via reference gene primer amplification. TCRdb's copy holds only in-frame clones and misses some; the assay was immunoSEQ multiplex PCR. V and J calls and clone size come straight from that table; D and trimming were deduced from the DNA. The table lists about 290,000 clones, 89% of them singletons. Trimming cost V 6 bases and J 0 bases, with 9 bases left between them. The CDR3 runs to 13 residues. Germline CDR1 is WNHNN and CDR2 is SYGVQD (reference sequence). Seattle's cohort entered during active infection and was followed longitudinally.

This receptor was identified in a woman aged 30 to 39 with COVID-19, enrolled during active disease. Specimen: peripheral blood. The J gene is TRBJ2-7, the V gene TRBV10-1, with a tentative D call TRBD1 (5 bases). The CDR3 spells CASSRQSSYEQYF. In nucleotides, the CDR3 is TGCGCCAGCAGCAGACAGAGCTCCTACGAGCAGTACTTC.